This TCR beta chain was obtained from a study of cytomegalovirus exposure and HLA in healthy donors. Primers for the PCR totalled 60 Vbeta and 13 Jbeta. Sequencing used immunoSEQ multiplex PCR; TCRdb keeps in-frame clones, though not all of them. The table includes around 130,000 clones, around 8.5% detected once. Study-level results: Sequencing probably produced one cluster of sequence variants that were highly shared.

Deletions cut 0 bases from V and 3 bases from J, with 11 bases between. In germline, CDR1 is SGHRS, CDR2 YFSETQ. This CDR3 spans 15 amino acids. There are a few counts of this clone. As yet, its antigen is unknown. The chain has TRBV5-1 and TRBJ2-3; D remains unclear. This receptor was identified in a man aged 35-49 years in good health and CMV-seronegative. Sequencing was carried out using PBMCs. The DNA of the CDR3 is TGCGCCAGCAGCTTGGGTACAGTATCGACAGATACGCAGTATTTT. Amino acid sequence: CASSLGTVSTDTQYF. Based on the CDR3 plus reference TRBV5-1 and TRBJ2-3, the full variable domain is KAGVTQTPRYLIKTRGQQVTLSCSPISGHRSVSWYQQTPGQGLQFLFEYFSETQRNKGNFPGRFSGRQFSNSRSEMNVSTLELGDSALYLCASSLGTVSTDTQYFGPGTRLTVL.